This entry is about one TCR beta chain. Its antigen has not been determined. Per-nucleotide qualities are absent, and no much larger clonotype sits a single base away. The sample was run on an Illumina HiSeq 1500. TCRdb handled the public reads itself, with Q25 trimming in fastp and clone calling in MiXCR, and kept productive beta chains. Each CDR3 protein appears once, grouped with its most common genes and DNA. The sample table shows under 500,000 distinct CDR3 sequences, and 42% are seen once. About 41% of the sample is in the top ten clones. The treatment or condition label, as the study defines it: in vitro stimulation with specific CMV peptide epitopes to enrich CMV-specific T cells. The sample is drawn from a study of T cell repertoires in cytomegalovirus infection (dated by TCRdb to about 2019). Turning to the overall study: Alongside well-studied HLA-B-restricted epitopes, the peptide stimulations were aimed at recently identified HLA-C-restricted CMV epitopes, whose presentation resists viral immunomodulation. Donor HLA type was relevant to the analysis, because carriage of CMV infection together with the matching HLA type was indicated by public TCR beta signatures. Overall study results and their limits: Carriers of CMV infection plus the relevant HLA type were discriminated by the cumulative frequency of public TCR beta family members in the study cohort and in an independent roughly 400-donor cohort. The ex vivo response was dominated by HLA-C-restricted CMV-specific TCR beta clonotypes, and the single most frequent clonotype in two of eight donors was supplied by these HLA-C-restricted clonotypes.

Compared with germline, V lacks 5 bases and J lacks 4 bases; bases without a gene match: 6. CDR1 and CDR2, looked up from the germline V gene, are SGHVS and FNYEAQ. Counted from cysteine to phenylalanine, this CDR3 has 16 amino acids. Only the CDR3 DNA stays, 48 bases, in frame from base 1. The clonotype comes from a human donor in good health (CMV status not recorded). Some clones in this sample may be carry-over from other donors' samples. This chain is built from TRBV7-6 and TRBJ2-1; 12 bases in the junction line up with TRBD2. The sequencing used cultured PBMCs, collected from culture after CMV antigen stimulation. The nucleotide sequence is TGTGCCAGCAGCGGAACGGGACTAGCGGGTTACAATGAGCAGTTCTTC. This translates into CASSGTGLAGYNEQFF.